The 20 T cell receptor beta chains reported below all come from one sample, sequenced in a study of shared clonotypes between healthy human individuals. Positive CCR7 selection of CD45RO-negative cells yielded the naive CD8 cells, and terminally differentiated effector memory CD45RA+ cells were excluded. Profiled with immunoSEQ multiplex PCR; TCRdb holds only in-frame clones, not every one. This table has roughly 1,800,000 clones, over 85% appearing once. The specimen was naive CD8+ T cells sorted from blood. The receptors were sampled from a man between 18 and 35 years old in good health.

The chain joins TRBV4-1 to TRBJ2-5; the D is unclear. Trimming pared 0 bases from V and 5 bases from J, leaving 4 bases between. There are 12 residues in the CDR3. Germline CDR1 MGHRA, CDR2 YSYEKL. Here the CDR3 reads CASSQDFETQYF. CDR3 in DNA: TGCGCCAGCAGCCAAGATTTTGAGACCCAGTACTTC.

J is TRBJ2-7 and V is TRBV14; TRBD1 or TRBD2 may be the D gene (5 bases each). This CDR3 has 13 residues. V was cut by 2 bases and J by 3 bases, with 8 bases left in between. From germline, CDR1 is SGHDN and CDR2 FVKESK. The CDR3 spells CASSQSGGYEQYF. The DNA of the CDR3 is TGTGCCAGCAGCCAATCTGGGGGCTACGAGCAGTACTTC.

Points on this clone: Additional DNA sequences in this sample encode the identical CDR3. The V gene is TRBV2, the J gene TRBJ2-7; TRBD2 might be the D (6 bases). V dropped 5 bases and J dropped 0 bases, with 8 bases sitting between them. The germline V gene has CDR1 SNHLY and CDR2 FYNNEI. The CDR3 covers 13 residues. The CDR3 here is CASSLGGSYEQYF. CDR3 nucleotide sequence: TGTGCCAGCAGTTTGGGAGGCTCCTACGAGCAGTACTTC.

The rearrangement links TRBV5-1 to TRBJ2-2; D is possibly TRBD1 (5 bases). Germline CDR1 SGHRS, CDR2 YFSETQ. V gave up 0 bases and J gave up 3 bases, with 15 bases separating them. This CDR3 comprises 17 residues. CDR3 sequence: CASSLGRGGTDTGELFF. The CDR3 DNA reads as TGCGCCAGCAGCTTGGGTAGGGGCGGAACGGACACCGGGGAGCTGTTTTTT.

This clone has just one count. The V call is TRBV6-1, the J call TRBJ1-5; tentatively, D is TRBD1 (5 bases). V was shortened by 2 bases and J by 6 bases, with 11 bases between the two germline ends. This CDR3 contains 14 residues. The germline gives CDR1 MNHNS, CDR2 SASEGT. The CDR3, as DNA: TGTGCCAGCAGTGAAACCCGGGGGGGTCAGCCCCAGCATTTT. It translates to CASSETRGGQPQHF.

This sequence joins TRBV27 and TRBJ2-5; 9 bases map to TRBD2. The CDR3 spans 15 residues. Germline CDR1 and CDR2: MNHEY and SMNVEV (reference sequence). Trimming removed 8 bases from V and 4 bases from J; junction bases left unmatched: 11. CDR3 DNA: TGTGCCAGCGCCAGAACTACGGGACTAGCAGAGACCCAGTACTTC. It codes for CASARTTGLAETQYF.

The J gene is TRBJ2-3, the V gene TRBV4-3, with 8 bases fitting TRBD2. CDR3 length: 17 amino acids. Trimming took 0 bases from V and 6 from J; bases not matched to a gene: 11. CDR1 and CDR2 from the germline V gene are LGHNA and YSLEER. CDR3: CASSQDSAAGGGDTQYF. In DNA form, the CDR3 reads TGCGCCAGCAGCCAAGATAGTGCGGCGGGAGGAGGGGATACGCAGTATTTT.

Points on this clone: The identical CDR3 is also encoded by other nucleotide sequences in the sample. The CDR3 bases are TGTGCCAGCAGCCCGGGGACAAATCAAGAGACCCAGTACTTC. It encodes CASSPGTNQETQYF. This sequence joins TRBV9 and TRBJ2-5; D is perhaps TRBD1 (6 bases). The CDR3 extends over 14 amino acids. Per germline, CDR1 SGDLS and CDR2 YYNGEE. Trimming pared 4 bases from V and 2 bases from J, leaving 12 bases between.

J is TRBJ2-7 and V is TRBV7-8; TRBD1 matches 7 bases. This CDR3 has 14 amino acids. Germline trimming cut 2 bases from V and 5 bases from J; bases unmatched to any gene: 6. Germline V gene sequence: CDR1 SGHVS, CDR2 FQNEAQ. This CDR3 is CASSLPDRVDEQYF. The CDR3 bases are TGTGCCAGCAGCTTACCTGACAGGGTCGACGAGCAGTACTTC.

The chain is built from TRBV6-5 and TRBJ2-5; possible D gene TRBD1, 6 bases. The germline V gene encodes CDR1 MNHEY and CDR2 SVGAGI. V was trimmed by 2 bases and J by 4 bases, leaving 11 bases between them. This CDR3 has 14 residues. CDR3 sequence (DNA): TGTGCCAGCAGTTACCGACAGGATCCAGAGACCCAGTACTTC. Translated, it gives CASSYRQDPETQYF.

Worth noting for this clone: This CDR3 is also generated by other DNA sequences in the sample. CDR3 DNA sequence: TGCGCCAGCAGCCTAGGGGGGGAGCAGTACTTC. The encoded protein is CASSLGGEQYF. The chain joins TRBV5-1 to TRBJ2-7; TRBD1 or TRBD2 may be the D gene (6 bases each). V was clipped by 4 bases and J by 7 bases, with 9 bases between them. The CDR3 contains 11 residues. CDR1 is SGHRS, CDR2 YFSETQ, per germline.

The chain has TRBV27 and TRBJ2-7; D may be TRBD2 (6 bases). V lost 6 bases and J lost 6, with 24 bases in between. Per germline, CDR1 MNHEY and CDR2 SMNVEV (reference sequence). This CDR3 is built from 16 residues. CDR3 region: CASSRGGIRAVGEQYF. The CDR3 DNA follows: TGTGCCAGCAGCCGGGGCGGGATTCGGGCCGTGGGCGAGCAGTACTTC.

The V and J genes are TRBV19 and TRBJ2-5; no reliable D call. CDR1 and CDR2 (germline): LNHDA, SQIVND (reference sequence). The CDR3 is 14 residues long. V lost 5 bases, J lost 2 bases, and 12 bases lay in between. CDR3: CASSPRHLQETQYF. In nucleotides, the CDR3 is TGTGCCAGTAGTCCTCGACACCTTCAAGAGACCCAGTACTTC.

About this clone itself: The junction departs from germline at one end; a sequencing error may be responsible. Within the sample, other DNA sequences also encode this same CDR3. The chain couples TRBV25-1 to TRBJ2-3, with no clear D. Germline values: CDR1 MGHDK, CDR2 SYGVNS. The CDR3 totals 12 residues. CDR3 bases: TGTGCCAGCAGTGCAGGCACGGATACGCAGTATTTT. It specifies CASSAGTDTQYF.

CDR3 nucleotide sequence: TGTGCCAGCAGCTTGAAGGGCTATTCATTAGAGACCCAGTACTTC. Translation: CASSLKGYSLETQYF. The V and J genes are TRBV5-6 and TRBJ2-5, with D uncertain. V was trimmed by 1 base and J by 4 bases, leaving 14 bases between them. Germline-derived CDR1 and CDR2 are SGHDT and YYEEEE. This CDR3 contains 15 residues.

The chain has TRBV5-1 and TRBJ2-6; 12 nucleotides agree with TRBD2. The germline V gene has CDR1 SGHRS and CDR2 YFSETQ. Germline trimming cut 4 bases from V and 2 bases from J; bases unmatched to any gene: 10. This CDR3 contains 19 residues. CDR3 amino acids: CASSRVLAGGPPGANVLTF. As DNA, the CDR3 is TGCGCCAGCAGCCGGGTCCTAGCGGGGGGGCCCCCTGGGGCCAACGTCCTGACTTTC.

Details on this clone: Other nucleotide sequences from this sample produce the same CDR3. The rearrangement joins TRBV5-1 to TRBJ2-7; D is ambiguous. Trimming took 0 bases from V and 4 from J, leaving 5 bases between them. The germline V gene encodes CDR1 SGHRS and CDR2 YFSETQ. The CDR3 extends over 12 amino acids. CDR3 protein: CASSLEGYEQYF. The CDR3 coding sequence is TGCGCCAGCAGCTTGGAAGGTTACGAGCAGTACTTC.

V gene TRBV27 combines with J gene TRBJ2-6; 11 bases fit TRBD1. With 5 bases clipped from V and 4 bases from J, the junction kept 13 bases outside the gene matches. Germline CDR1 MNHEY, CDR2 SMNVEV (reference sequence). The CDR3 totals 19 residues. CDR3 loop: CASSPEDRGLNLGANVLTF. The CDR3 DNA sequence: TGTGCCAGCAGTCCCGAGGACAGGGGGCTCAATTTGGGGGCCAACGTCCTGACTTTC.

The V and J genes are TRBV27 and TRBJ1-2, with a possible D match to TRBD1 (6 bases). This CDR3 has 14 residues. Trimming cost V 3 bases and J 8 bases, with 16 bases left between them. The germline CDR1 and CDR2 sequences are MNHEY and SMNVEV (reference sequence). Here the CDR3 DNA reads TGTGCCAGCAGTTTGTATAGGGGGAACGGAGGCTACACCTTC. This gives the protein CASSLYRGNGGYTF.

The J gene is TRBJ2-1, the V gene TRBV27, with 7 bases fitting TRBD2. The V segment lost 3 bases and the J segment 4 bases; nucleotides outside the gene matches: 3. Germline CDR1 and CDR2: MNHEY and SMNVEV (reference sequence). The CDR3 consists of 14 residues. CDR3 nucleotides: TGTGCCAGCAGTTTGAGGCGGGAGTACAATGAGCAGTTCTTC. Its translation is CASSLRREYNEQFF.